At least ten counts were recorded for the clone carrying this T cell receptor beta chain. The antigen remains unidentified. These data are taken from a study of T cells in Graves' hyperthyroidism and ophthalmopathy. General study points: Onset of ophthalmopathy came a median roughly 6.5 months after the model predicted it.

Amplified TCR beta CDR3 regions came from RNA transcripts. Carried out on the TCR CDR3, a first-round RT-PCR used the HTBI primer set. TCRdb recomputed calls from the multiplex PCR reads with MiXCR, one row per CDR3 protein. The sample has around 280,000 distinct CDR3 sequences, roughly 14% seen once. The V and J ends lost 4 bases and 2 bases respectively, with 13 bases between them. The length of the CDR3 is 14 residues. Germline V gene sequence: CDR1 SGDLS, CDR2 YYNGEE. The genes are TRBV9 and TRBJ2-7; D is unclear. The sequence was obtained from a woman in her 30s with Graves' hyperthyroidism that later progressed to Graves' ophthalmopathy. The source material was blood. The CDR3 reads CASSPRPDAYEQYF. CDR3 nucleotides: TGTGCCAGCAGCCCCAGGCCCGATGCCTACGAGCAGTACTTC.